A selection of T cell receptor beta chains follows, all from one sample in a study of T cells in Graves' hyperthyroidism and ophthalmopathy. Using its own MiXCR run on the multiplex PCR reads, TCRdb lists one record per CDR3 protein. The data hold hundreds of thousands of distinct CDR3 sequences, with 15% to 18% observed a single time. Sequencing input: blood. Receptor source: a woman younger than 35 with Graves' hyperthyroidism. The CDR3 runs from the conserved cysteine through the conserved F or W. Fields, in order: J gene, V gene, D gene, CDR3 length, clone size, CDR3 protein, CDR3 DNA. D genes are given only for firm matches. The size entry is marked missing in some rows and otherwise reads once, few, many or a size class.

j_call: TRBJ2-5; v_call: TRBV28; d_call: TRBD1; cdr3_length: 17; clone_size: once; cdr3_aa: CASSTFRDRELEETQYF; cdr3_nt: TGTGCCAGCAGTACCTTCCGGGACAGGGAATTGGAAGAGACCCAGTACTTC
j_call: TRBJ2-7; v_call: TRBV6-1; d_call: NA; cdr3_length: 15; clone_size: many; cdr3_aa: CASSEMSVETGEQYF; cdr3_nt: TGTGCCAGCAGTGAAATGAGCGTCGAGACGGGGGAGCAGTACTTC
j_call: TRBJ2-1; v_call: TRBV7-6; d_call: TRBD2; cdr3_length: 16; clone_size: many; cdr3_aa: CASSLYGTSGHNEQFF; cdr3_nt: TGTGCCAGCAGCTTATATGGGACTAGCGGTCACAATGAGCAGTTCTTC
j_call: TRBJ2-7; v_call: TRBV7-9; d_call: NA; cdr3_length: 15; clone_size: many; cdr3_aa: CASSFKSGLAYEQYF; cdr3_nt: TGTGCCAGCAGCTTTAAATCGGGACTCGCCTACGAGCAGTACTTC
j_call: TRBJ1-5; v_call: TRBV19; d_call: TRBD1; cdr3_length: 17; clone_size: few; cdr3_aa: CASSIGSAGGPLGPQHF; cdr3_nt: TGTGCCAGTAGTATAGGGTCGGCAGGGGGCCCCCTGGGGCCCCAGCATTTT
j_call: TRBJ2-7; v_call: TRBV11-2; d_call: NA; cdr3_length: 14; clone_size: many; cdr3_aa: CASSLGHPSYEQYF; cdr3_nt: TGTGCCAGCAGCCTGGGACACCCCTCCTACGAGCAGTACTTC
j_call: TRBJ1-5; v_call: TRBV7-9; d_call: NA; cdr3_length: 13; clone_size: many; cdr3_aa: CASSPDRYQPQHF; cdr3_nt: TGTGCCAGCAGCCCCGACAGGTATCAGCCCCAGCATTTT
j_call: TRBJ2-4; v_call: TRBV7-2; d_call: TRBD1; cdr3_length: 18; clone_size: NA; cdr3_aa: CASRDPRTGGLAKNIQYF; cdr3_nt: TGTGCCAGCAGAGATCCTAGGACAGGGGGTCTAGCCAAAAACATTCAGTACTTC
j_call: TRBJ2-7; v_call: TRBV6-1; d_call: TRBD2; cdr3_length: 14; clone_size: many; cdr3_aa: CASGNSGGAYEQYF; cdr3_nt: TGTGCCAGCGGTAATAGCGGGGGGGCTTACGAGCAGTACTTC
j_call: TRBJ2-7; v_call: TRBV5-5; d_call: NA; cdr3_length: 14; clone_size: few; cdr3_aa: CASSLEGSTYEQYF; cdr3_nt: TGTGCCAGCAGCTTGGAGGGTAGCACCTACGAGCAGTACTTC
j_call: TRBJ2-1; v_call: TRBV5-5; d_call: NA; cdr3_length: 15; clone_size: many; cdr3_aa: CASSLGLANIDEQFF; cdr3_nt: TGTGCCAGCAGCTTGGGGCTAGCAAACATCGATGAGCAGTTCTTC
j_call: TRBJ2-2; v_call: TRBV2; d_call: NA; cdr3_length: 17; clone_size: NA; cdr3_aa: CASIEGGRPSNTGELFF; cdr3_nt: TGTGCCAGCATCGAGGGAGGCAGGCCTTCGAACACCGGGGAGCTGTTTTTT
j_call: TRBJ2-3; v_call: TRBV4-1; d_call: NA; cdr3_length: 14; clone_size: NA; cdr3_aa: CANSAGDGTDTQYF; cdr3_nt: TGCGCCAACAGTGCCGGGGACGGGACAGATACGCAGTATTTT
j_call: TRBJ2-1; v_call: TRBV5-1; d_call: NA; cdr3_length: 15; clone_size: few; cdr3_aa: CASSLNLGSYNEQFF; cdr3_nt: TGCGCCAGCAGCTTGAATTTAGGTTCCTACAATGAGCAGTTCTTC
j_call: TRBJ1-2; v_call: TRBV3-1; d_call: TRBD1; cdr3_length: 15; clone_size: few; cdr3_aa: CASSPHRGSSYGYTF; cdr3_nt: TGTGCCAGCAGTCCACACAGGGGATCCTCCTATGGCTACACCTTC
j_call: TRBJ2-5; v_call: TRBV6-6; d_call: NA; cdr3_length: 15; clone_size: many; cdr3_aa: CASSYSMGEQETQYF; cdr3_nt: TGTGCCAGCAGTTACTCGATGGGAGAGCAAGAGACCCAGTACTTC
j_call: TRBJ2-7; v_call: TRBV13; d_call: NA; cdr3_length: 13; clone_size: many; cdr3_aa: CASSTRLVNEQYF; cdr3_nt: TGTGCCAGCAGCACTCGACTCGTAAACGAGCAGTACTTC
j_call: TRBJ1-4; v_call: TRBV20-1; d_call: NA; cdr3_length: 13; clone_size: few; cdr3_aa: CSAAPDHNEKLFF; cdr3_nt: TGCAGTGCCGCCCCCGACCATAATGAAAAACTGTTTTTT
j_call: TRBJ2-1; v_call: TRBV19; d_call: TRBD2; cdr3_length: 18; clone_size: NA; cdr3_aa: CAIGGASGRAGSYNEQFF; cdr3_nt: TGTGCCATCGGCGGGGCTAGCGGGAGGGCTGGATCCTACAATGAGCAGTTCTTC
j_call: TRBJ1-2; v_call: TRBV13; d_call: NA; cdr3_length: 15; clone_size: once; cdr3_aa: CASSLLQDSYYGYTF; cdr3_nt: TGTGCCAGCAGCTTACTCCAGGACAGTTATTATGGCTACACCTTC
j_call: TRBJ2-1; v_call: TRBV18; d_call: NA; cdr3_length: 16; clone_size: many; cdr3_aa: CASSPGHTFSYNEQFF; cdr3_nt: TGTGCCAGCTCACCGGGACATACCTTCTCCTACAATGAGCAGTTCTTC
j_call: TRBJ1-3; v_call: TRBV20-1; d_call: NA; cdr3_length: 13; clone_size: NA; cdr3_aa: CSARVAGGDTIYF; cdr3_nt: TGCAGTGCTAGAGTAGCGGGGGGCGACACCATATATTTT
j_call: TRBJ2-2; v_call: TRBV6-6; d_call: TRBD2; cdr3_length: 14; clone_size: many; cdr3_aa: CASSYSVAGRELFF; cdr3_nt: TGTGCCAGCAGTTACTCGGTAGCGGGGCGGGAGCTGTTTTTT
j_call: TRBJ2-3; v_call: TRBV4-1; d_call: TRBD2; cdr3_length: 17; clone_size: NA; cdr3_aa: CASSQEIAGGGTDTQYF; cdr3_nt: TGCGCCAGCAGCCAAGAAATAGCGGGGGGGGGAACAGATACGCAGTATTTT
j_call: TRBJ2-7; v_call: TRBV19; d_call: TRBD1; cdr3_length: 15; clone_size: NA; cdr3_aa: CAISAGTGGAYEQYF; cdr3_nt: TGTGCCATAAGTGCCGGGACAGGGGGAGCCTACGAGCAGTACTTC
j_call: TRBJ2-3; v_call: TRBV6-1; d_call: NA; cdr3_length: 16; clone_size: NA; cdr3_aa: CASSEGVASSTDTQYF; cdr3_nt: TGTGCCAGCAGTGAAGGAGTAGCGTCTAGCACAGATACGCAGTATTTT
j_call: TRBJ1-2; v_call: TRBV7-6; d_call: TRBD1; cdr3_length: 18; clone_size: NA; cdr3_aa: CASSLEFLHTGDNYGYTF; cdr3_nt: TGTGCCAGCAGCTTAGAGTTCCTACATACAGGGGATAACTATGGCTACACCTTC
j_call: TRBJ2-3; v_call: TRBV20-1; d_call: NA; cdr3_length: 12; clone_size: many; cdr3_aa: CSANDSGDTQYF; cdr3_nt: TGCAGTGCTAATGACAGCGGGGATACGCAGTATTTT
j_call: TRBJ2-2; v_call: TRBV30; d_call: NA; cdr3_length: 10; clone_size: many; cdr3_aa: CACQTGELFF; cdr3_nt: TGTGCCTGTCAAACCGGGGAGCTGTTTTTT